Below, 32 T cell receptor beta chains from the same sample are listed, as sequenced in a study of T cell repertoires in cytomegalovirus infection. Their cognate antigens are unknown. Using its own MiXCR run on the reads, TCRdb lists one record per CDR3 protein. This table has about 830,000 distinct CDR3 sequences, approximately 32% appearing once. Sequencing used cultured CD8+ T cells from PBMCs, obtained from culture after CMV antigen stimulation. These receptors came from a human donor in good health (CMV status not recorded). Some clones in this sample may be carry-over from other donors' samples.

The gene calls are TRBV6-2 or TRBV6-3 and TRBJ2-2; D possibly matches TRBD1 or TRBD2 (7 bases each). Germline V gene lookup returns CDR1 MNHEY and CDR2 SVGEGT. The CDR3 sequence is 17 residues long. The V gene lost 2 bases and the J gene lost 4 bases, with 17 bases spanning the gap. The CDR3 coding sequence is TGTGCCAGCAGTTACACCCTGGGGAGGGGGCCCACCGGGGAGCTGTTTTTT. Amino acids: CASSYTLGRGPTGELFF.

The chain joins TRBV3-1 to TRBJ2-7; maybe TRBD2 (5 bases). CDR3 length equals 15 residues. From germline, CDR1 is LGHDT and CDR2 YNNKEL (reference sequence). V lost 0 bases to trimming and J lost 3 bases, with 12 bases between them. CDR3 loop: CASSQETVGVYEQYF. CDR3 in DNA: TGTGCCAGCAGCCAAGAAACGGTCGGGGTCTACGAGCAGTACTTC.

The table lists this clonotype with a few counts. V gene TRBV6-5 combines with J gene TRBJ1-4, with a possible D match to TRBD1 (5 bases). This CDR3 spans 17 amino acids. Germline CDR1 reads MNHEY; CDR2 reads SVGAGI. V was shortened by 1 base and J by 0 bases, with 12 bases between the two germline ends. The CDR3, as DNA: TGTGCCAGCAGTTACTGGTCAGGGACTGCAACTAATGAAAAACTGTTTTTT. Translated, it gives CASSYWSGTATNEKLFF.

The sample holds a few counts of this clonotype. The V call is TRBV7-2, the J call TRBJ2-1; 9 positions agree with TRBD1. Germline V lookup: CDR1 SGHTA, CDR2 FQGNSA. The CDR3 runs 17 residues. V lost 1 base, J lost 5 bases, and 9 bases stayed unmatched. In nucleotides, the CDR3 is TGTGCCAGCAGCTTAGGACTAACGGGACAGGGCCACAATGAGCAGTTCTTC. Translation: CASSLGLTGQGHNEQFF.

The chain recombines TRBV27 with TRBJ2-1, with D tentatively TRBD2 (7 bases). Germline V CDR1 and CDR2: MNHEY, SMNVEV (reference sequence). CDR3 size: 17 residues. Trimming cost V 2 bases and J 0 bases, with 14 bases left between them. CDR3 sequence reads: CASSLTSGDYSYNEQFF. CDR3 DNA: TGTGCCAGCAGTTTAACGTCAGGGGACTACTCCTACAATGAGCAGTTCTTC.

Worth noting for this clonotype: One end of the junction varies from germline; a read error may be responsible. CDR3 DNA: TGTGCCAGCAGCTTAGGGCGCGGGCGGTTTTATGGTATCTTT. This gives the protein CASSLGRGRFYGIF. The chain employs TRBV7-9 and TRBJ1-1; D ambiguous. Germline V gene sequence: CDR1 SEHNR, CDR2 FQNEAQ (reference sequence). CDR3 length: 14 amino acids.

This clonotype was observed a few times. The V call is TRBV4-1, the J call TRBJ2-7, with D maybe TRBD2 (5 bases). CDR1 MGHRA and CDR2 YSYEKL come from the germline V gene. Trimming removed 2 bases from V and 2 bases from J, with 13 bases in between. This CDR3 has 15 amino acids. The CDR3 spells CASSQSPGYTYEQYF. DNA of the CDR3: TGCGCCAGCAGCCAATCACCGGGATATACCTACGAGCAGTACTTC.

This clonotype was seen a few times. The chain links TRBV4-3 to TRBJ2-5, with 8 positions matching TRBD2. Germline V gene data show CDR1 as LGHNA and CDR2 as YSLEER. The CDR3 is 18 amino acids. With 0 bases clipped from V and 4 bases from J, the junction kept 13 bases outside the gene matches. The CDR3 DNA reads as TGCGCCAGCAGCCAAGATACTTGGACGGGGGGGCCGGGAGAGACCCAGTACTTC. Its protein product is CASSQDTWTGGPGETQYF.

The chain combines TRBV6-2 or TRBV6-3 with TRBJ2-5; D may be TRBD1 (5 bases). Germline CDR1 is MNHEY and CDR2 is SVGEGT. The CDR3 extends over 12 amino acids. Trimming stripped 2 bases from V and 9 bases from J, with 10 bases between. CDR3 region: CASSYIEGAQYF. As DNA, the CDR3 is TGTGCCAGCAGTTACATAGAAGGGGCCCAGTACTTC.

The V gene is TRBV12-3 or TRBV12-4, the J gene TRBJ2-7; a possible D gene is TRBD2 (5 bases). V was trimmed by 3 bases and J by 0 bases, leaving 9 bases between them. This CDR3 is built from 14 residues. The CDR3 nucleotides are TGTGCCAGCAGTTTTGAGGGTCTCTCCTACGAGCAGTACTTC. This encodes CASSFEGLSYEQYF.

The chain's CDR3 is CASGRTIYNEQFF. The CDR3 nucleotides are TGTGCCAGCGGACGGACCATTTACAATGAGCAGTTCTTC. The chain is built from TRBV6-4 and TRBJ2-1, with D unclear. V lost 8 bases, J lost 4 bases, and 12 bases lay in between. The CDR3 has 13 residues. Germline V gives CDR1 MRHNA, CDR2 SNTAGT.

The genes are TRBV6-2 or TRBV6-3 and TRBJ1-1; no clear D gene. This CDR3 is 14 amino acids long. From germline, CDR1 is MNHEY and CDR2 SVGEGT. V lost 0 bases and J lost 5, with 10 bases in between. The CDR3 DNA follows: TGTGCCAGCAGTTACTCGACCGGGGAGACTGAAGCTTTCTTT. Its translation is CASSYSTGETEAFF.

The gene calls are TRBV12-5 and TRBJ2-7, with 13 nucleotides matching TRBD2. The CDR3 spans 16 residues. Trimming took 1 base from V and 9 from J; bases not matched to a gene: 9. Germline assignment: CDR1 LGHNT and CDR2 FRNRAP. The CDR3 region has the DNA TGTGCTAGTGGTTTGGCCGGGACTAGCGGGGCCCGGGTGCAGTACTTC. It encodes CASGLAGTSGARVQYF.

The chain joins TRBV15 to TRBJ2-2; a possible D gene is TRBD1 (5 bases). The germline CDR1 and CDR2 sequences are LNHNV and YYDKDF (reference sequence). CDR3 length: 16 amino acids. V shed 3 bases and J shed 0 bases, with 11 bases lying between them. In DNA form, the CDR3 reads TGTGCCACCAGCAGGTACGACAGCCCGAACACCGGGGAGCTGTTTTTT. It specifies CATSRYDSPNTGELFF. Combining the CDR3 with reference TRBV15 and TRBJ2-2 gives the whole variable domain DAMVIQNPRYQVTQFGKPVTLSCSQTLNHNVMYWYQQKSSQAPKLLFHYYDKDFNNEADTPDNFQSRRPNTSFCFLDIRSPGLGDTAMYLCATSRYDSPNTGELFFGEGSRLTVL.

Written as DNA, the CDR3 is TGTGCCAGCAGTTTCTTCAGGCTCGAAGCTTTCTTT. Residues: CASSFFRLEAFF. This chain joins TRBV28 and TRBJ1-1; no firm D call. V lost 3 bases and J 8 bases, leaving 10 bases between the germline ends. In germline, CDR1 is MDHEN, CDR2 SYDVKM. The CDR3 consists of 12 residues.

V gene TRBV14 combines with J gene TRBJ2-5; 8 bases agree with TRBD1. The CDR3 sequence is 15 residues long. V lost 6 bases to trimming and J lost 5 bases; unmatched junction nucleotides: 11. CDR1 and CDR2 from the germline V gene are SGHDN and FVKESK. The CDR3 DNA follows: TGTGCCAGCAGTCCTCGGACAGGGAATTTGGAGACCCAGTACTTC. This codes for CASSPRTGNLETQYF.

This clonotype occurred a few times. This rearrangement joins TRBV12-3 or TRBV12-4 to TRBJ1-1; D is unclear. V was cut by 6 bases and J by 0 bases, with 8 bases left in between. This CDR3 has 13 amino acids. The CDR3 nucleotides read TGTGCCAGCAGATTCAAGGTGAACACTGAAGCTTTCTTT. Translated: CASRFKVNTEAFF.

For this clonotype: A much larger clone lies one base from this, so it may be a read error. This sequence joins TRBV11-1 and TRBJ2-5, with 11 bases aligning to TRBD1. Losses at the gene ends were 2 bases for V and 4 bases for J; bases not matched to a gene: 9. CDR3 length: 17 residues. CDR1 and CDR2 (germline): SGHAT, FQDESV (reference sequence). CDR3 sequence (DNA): TGTGCCAGCAGCTTATTATTCGGGACAGGGGGGCGAGAGACCCAGTACTTC. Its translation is CASSLLFGTGGRETQYF.

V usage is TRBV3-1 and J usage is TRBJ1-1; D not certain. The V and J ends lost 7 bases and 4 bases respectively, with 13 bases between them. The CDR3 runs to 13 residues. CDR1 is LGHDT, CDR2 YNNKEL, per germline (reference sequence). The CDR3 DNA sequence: TGTGCCAGCACCGAAACGGATGCCACTGAAGCTTTCTTT. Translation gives CASTETDATEAFF.

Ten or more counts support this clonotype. The chain's CDR3 is CASSPLAKNIQYF. The DNA of the CDR3 is TGTGCCAGCAGCCCCTTAGCCAAAAACATTCAGTACTTC. The rearrangement uses TRBV7-6 and TRBJ2-4; no firm D call. The germline gives CDR1 SGHVS, CDR2 FNYEAQ. The CDR3 is 13 amino acids. With 5 bases removed from V and 0 bases from J, the gap between germline ends came to 5 bases.

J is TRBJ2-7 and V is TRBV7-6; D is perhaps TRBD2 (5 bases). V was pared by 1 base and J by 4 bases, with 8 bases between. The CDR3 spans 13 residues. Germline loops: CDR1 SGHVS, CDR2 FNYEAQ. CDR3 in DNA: TGTGCCAGCAGCTTAGATCCGGGGTACGAGCAGTACGTC. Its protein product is CASSLDPGYEQYV.

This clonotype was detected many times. The CDR3, as DNA: TGTGCCAGCAGCTCGGGACAGGGTCAGCCCCAGCATTTT. Translated, it gives CASSSGQGQPQHF. This chain joins TRBV7-8 and TRBJ1-5, with 9 bases that match TRBD1. The CDR3 consists of 13 residues. V was pared by 4 bases and J by 6 bases, with 1 base of the junction left unmatched. CDR1 is SGHVS and CDR2 is FQNEAQ in the germline V gene.

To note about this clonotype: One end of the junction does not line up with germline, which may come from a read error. Here the CDR3 reads CANSQQGAGGQYTF. For the CDR3, the DNA is TGTGCCAACAGCCAACAGGGGGCAGGGGGCCAATACACCTTC. The chain has TRBV7-6 and TRBJ1-2; 9 bases line up with TRBD1. The CDR3 spans 14 residues. Germline lookup yields CDR1 SGHVS and CDR2 FNYEAQ.

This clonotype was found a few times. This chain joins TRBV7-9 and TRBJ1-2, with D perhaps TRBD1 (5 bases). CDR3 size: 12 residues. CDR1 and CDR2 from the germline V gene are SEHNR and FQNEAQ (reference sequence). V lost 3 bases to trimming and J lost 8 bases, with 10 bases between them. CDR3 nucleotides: TGTGCCAGCAGCTTTCAGGGCAACGGCTACACCTTC. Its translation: CASSFQGNGYTF.

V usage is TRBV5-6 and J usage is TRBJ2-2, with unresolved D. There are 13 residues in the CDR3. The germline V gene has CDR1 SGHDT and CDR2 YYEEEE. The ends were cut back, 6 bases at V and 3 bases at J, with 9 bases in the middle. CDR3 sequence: CASTGNYTGELFF. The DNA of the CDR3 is TGTGCCAGCACTGGGAACTACACCGGGGAGCTGTTTTTT.

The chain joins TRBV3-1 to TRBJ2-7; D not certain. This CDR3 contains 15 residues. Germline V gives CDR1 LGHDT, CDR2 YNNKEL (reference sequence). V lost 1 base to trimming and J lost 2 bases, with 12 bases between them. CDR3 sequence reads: CASSQGVTNTYEQYF. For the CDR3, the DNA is TGTGCCAGCAGCCAAGGAGTTACTAACACCTACGAGCAGTACTTC.

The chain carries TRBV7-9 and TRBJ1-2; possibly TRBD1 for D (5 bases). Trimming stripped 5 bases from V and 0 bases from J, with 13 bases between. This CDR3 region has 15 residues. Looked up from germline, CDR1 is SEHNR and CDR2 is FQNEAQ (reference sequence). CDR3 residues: CASSHRDPSNYGYTF. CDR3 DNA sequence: TGTGCCAGCAGCCACCGGGACCCGTCTAACTATGGCTACACCTTC. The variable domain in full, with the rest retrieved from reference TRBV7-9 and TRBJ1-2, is DTGVSQNPRHKITKRGQNVTFRCDPISEHNRLYWYRQTLGQGPEFLTYFQNEAQLEKSRLLSDRFSAERPKGSFSTLEIQRTEQGDSAMYLCASSHRDPSNYGYTFGSGTRLTVV.

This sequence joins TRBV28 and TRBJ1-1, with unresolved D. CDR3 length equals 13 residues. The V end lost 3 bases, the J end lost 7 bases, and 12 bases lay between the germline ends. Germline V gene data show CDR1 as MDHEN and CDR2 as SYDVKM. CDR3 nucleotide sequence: TGTGCCAGCAGTTTCTTCAGCGACCTTGAAGCTTTCTTT. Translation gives CASSFFSDLEAFF.

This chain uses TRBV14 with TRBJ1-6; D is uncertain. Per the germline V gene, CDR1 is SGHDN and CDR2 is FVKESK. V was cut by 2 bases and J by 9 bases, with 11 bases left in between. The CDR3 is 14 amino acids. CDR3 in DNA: TGTGCCAGCAGCCAAAAAACACAGCTTTCACCCCTCCACTTT. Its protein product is CASSQKTQLSPLHF.

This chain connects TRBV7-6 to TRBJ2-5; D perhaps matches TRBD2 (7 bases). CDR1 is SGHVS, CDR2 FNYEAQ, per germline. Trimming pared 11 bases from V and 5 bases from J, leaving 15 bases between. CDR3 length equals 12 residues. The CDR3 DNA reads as TGTGCCTCTGTGGGGGGGCTCGAGACCCAGTACTTC. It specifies CASVGGLETQYF.

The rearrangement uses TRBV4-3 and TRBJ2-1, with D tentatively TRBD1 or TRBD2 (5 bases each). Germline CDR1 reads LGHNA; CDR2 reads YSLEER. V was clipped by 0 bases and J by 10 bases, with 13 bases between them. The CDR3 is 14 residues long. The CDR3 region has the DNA TGCGCCAGCAGCCAAGATCTGAGGGGCTGGGAGCAGTTCTTC. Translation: CASSQDLRGWEQFF.

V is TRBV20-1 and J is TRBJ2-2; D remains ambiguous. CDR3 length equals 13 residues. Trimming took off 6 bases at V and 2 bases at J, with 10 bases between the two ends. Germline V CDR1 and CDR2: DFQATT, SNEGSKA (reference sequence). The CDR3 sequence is CSARVPNTGELFF. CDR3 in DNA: TGCAGTGCGCGCGTACCAAACACCGGGGAGCTGTTTTTT.